The next 29 T cell receptor beta chains were all read from a single sample in a study of cytomegalovirus exposure and HLA in healthy donors. 60 Vbeta and 13 Jbeta primers were used in PCR. The repertoire was sequenced with immunoSEQ multiplex PCR; TCRdb's copy has only in-frame clones and lacks some. The data contain roughly 150,000 clones, 82% of them singletons. The sample consisted of PBMCs. The receptor set was obtained from a girl aged 5-17 years in good health and CMV-seropositive.

This chain connects TRBV30 to TRBJ2-7; 8 bases agree with TRBD2. The CDR3 consists of 14 residues. CDR1 and CDR2 (germline): GTSNPN, SVGIG (reference sequence). V gave up 2 bases and J gave up 5 bases; unmatched junction bases: 8. CDR3 bases: TGTGCCTGGAGTTTCTCCGGACTAGCAGACGAGCAGTACTTC. This gives the protein CAWSFSGLADEQYF.

CDR3 sequence (DNA): TGTGCCAGCAGTGACTTACGGGCGGGACAAGAGACCCAGTACTTC. This translates into CASSDLRAGQETQYF. V is TRBV28 and J is TRBJ2-5; TRBD2 might be the D (6 bases). V lost 5 bases and J 2 bases, leaving 15 bases between the germline ends. There are 15 residues in the CDR3. From germline, CDR1 is MDHEN and CDR2 SYDVKM.

The rearrangement links TRBV27 to TRBJ2-3; TRBD2 might be the D (6 bases). CDR3 size: 16 residues. V gave up 3 bases and J gave up 2 bases, with 15 bases separating them. Germline V gene lookup returns CDR1 MNHEY and CDR2 SMNVEV (reference sequence). This CDR3 is CASSLVEGPPTDTQYF. In nucleotides, the CDR3 is TGTGCCAGCAGTTTGGTGGAGGGGCCTCCCACAGATACGCAGTATTTT.

The chain recombines TRBV9 with TRBJ2-7, with D maybe TRBD2 (5 bases). This CDR3 is 14 amino acids long. Germline CDR1 SGDLS, CDR2 YYNGEE. Deletions cut 3 bases from V and 2 bases from J, with 12 bases between. The CDR3 protein is CASSAQLGAYEQYF. In nucleotides, the CDR3 is TGTGCCAGCAGCGCACAACTAGGCGCCTACGAGCAGTACTTC.

The chain joins TRBV5-6 to TRBJ2-3, with 10 bases identical to TRBD1. Unmatched junction bases numbered 9, after V lost 2 bases and J lost 3 bases. Germline V CDR1 and CDR2: SGHDT, YYEEEE. The CDR3 totals 17 residues. The CDR3 protein is CASSFLGTGVRTDTQYF. The CDR3 DNA follows: TGTGCCAGCAGCTTCTTGGGGACAGGGGTGAGAACAGATACGCAGTATTTT.

The V gene is TRBV6-5, the J gene TRBJ1-2, with D possibly TRBD1 on 6 matching bases. This CDR3 is 13 amino acids long. V lost 6 bases and J 8 bases, leaving 16 bases between the germline ends. The V gene's germline CDR1 is MNHEY and CDR2 SVGAGI. DNA for the CDR3: TGTGCCAGCAGCAAGACAGGTCGTGGGGGCTACACCTTC. This translates into CASSKTGRGGYTF.

This sequence joins TRBV2 and TRBJ1-4, with D perhaps TRBD1 (5 bases). The germline gives CDR1 SNHLY, CDR2 FYNNEI. The CDR3 has 16 residues. V was shortened by 6 bases and J by 8 bases, with 22 bases between the two germline ends. The CDR3, as DNA: TGTGCCAGCAGGGAATTCCCGCGGGGGGAGGAAGAAAAACTGTTTTTT. Translation gives CASREFPRGEEEKLFF.

The genes are TRBV5-1 and TRBJ2-1; 9 nucleotides align to TRBD2. There are 15 residues in the CDR3. Germline V lookup: CDR1 SGHRS, CDR2 YFSETQ. V trimming: 3 bases; J trimming: 7 bases; junction bases outside the gene matches: 8. The CDR3 nucleotides read TGCGCCAGCAGCTCGGAGGCGGGAGGGACGAATGAGCAGTTCTTC. Its translation: CASSSEAGGTNEQFF. Looking up the rest from reference TRBV5-1 and TRBJ2-1 gives the full variable domain: KAGVTQTPRYLIKTRGQQVTLSCSPISGHRSVSWYQQTPGQGLQFLFEYFSETQRNKGNFPGRFSGRQFSNSRSEMNVSTLELGDSALYLCASSSEAGGTNEQFFGPGTRLTVL.

DNA of the CDR3: TGCGCCAGCAGCTTGTCGGCGGGCGCAGATACGCAGTATTTT. It codes for CASSLSAGADTQYF. The V call is TRBV5-1, the J call TRBJ2-3, with D perhaps matching TRBD2 (5 bases). The CDR3 length is 14 residues. The V gene's germline CDR1 is SGHRS and CDR2 YFSETQ. Trimming removed 1 base from V and 4 bases from J, with 10 bases in between.

The J gene is TRBJ1-2, the V gene TRBV28, with TRBD1 identical over 9 bases. The ends lost 6 bases at V and 7 bases at J; junction bases unmatched: 6. Germline CDR1 MDHEN, CDR2 SYDVKM. This CDR3 has 13 residues. CDR3 nucleotides: TGTGCCAGCAGCCAGACAGGGGGAAGTGGCTACACCTTC. It translates to CASSQTGGSGYTF.

This rearrangement joins TRBV20-1 to TRBJ1-2, with a possible D match to TRBD1 (6 bases). The CDR3 length is 10 residues. The V end was cut by 5 bases, the J end by 8 bases, with 9 bases between. Germline-derived CDR1 and CDR2 are DFQATT and SNEGSKA (reference sequence). DNA for the CDR3: TGCAGTGCTGGGGGCGGGGGCTACACCTTC. Its protein product is CSAGGGGYTF.

This sequence joins TRBV28 and TRBJ1-5; 7 bases are a match to TRBD1. The CDR3 runs to 14 residues. V shed 2 bases and J 4 bases; nucleotides not matched to a gene: 2. Germline loops: CDR1 MDHEN, CDR2 SYDVKM. The CDR3 sequence is CASSLTGANQPQHF. As DNA, the CDR3 is TGTGCCAGCAGTTTAACAGGGGCAAATCAGCCCCAGCATTTT.

The chain recombines TRBV11-3 with TRBJ1-2, with TRBD1 matching 7 bases. The junction had 4 bases not matched to a gene; V was cut back by 1 base and J by 2 bases. CDR3 length equals 15 residues. Per the germline V gene, CDR1 is SGHNT and CDR2 is YENEEA. The chain's CDR3 is CASSLARGINYGYTF. In DNA form, the CDR3 reads TGTGCCAGCAGCTTAGCCAGGGGGATCAACTATGGCTACACCTTC.

The chain joins TRBV19 to TRBJ2-7; 9 nucleotides match TRBD1. V lost 7 bases and J lost 6; bases outside the gene matches: 10. In germline, CDR1 is LNHDA, CDR2 SQIVND (reference sequence). The CDR3 extends over 14 amino acids. This chain's CDR3 is CASNPTGGNFEQYF. CDR3 in DNA: TGTGCCAGTAACCCTACAGGGGGCAATTTCGAGCAGTACTTC. The whole variable domain, filled in from reference TRBV19 and TRBJ2-7, reads DGGITQSPKYLFRKEGQNVTLSCEQNLNHDAMYWYRQDPGQGLRLIYYSQIVNDFQKGDIAEGYSVSREKKESFPLTVTSAQKNPTAFYLCASNPTGGNFEQYFGPGTRLTVT.

This chain joins TRBV7-9 and TRBJ1-2; D possibly corresponds to TRBD1 (6 bases). V dropped 1 base and J dropped 4 bases, with 13 bases sitting between them. This CDR3 is 15 amino acids long. CDR1 is SEHNR and CDR2 is FQNEAQ in the germline V gene (reference sequence). The CDR3 region is CASSLEARGGYGYTF. The CDR3 DNA is TGTGCCAGCAGCTTAGAGGCACGAGGGGGCTATGGCTACACCTTC. Looking up the rest from reference TRBV7-9 and TRBJ1-2 gives the full variable domain: DTGVSQNPRHKITKRGQNVTFRCDPISEHNRLYWYRQTLGQGPEFLTYFQNEAQLEKSRLLSDRFSAERPKGSFSTLEIQRTEQGDSAMYLCASSLEARGGYGYTFGSGTRLTVV.

The V call is TRBV7-9, the J call TRBJ2-7; the match to TRBD1 covers 8 bases. J was trimmed by 5 bases and V by 1 base; bases with no gene match: 7. Looked up from germline, CDR1 is SEHNR and CDR2 is FQNEAQ (reference sequence). The CDR3 consists of 15 residues. CDR3 loop: CASSLVQGVVNEQYF. CDR3 coding DNA: TGTGCCAGCAGCTTAGTACAGGGGGTAGTCAACGAGCAGTACTTC.

The count of this clone is one. The rearrangement uses TRBV19 and TRBJ2-7; 11 positions match TRBD1. V lost 4 bases and J lost 6; bases outside the gene matches: 5. Germline loops: CDR1 LNHDA, CDR2 SQIVND (reference sequence). This CDR3 spans 14 amino acids. This CDR3 is CASSRRTGGVEQYF. The CDR3 DNA reads as TGTGCCAGTAGTAGAAGGACAGGGGGCGTCGAGCAGTACTTC.

This chain uses TRBV10-3 with TRBJ2-4; D is ambiguous. The V and J ends lost 0 bases and 6 bases respectively, with 6 bases between them. In germline, CDR1 is ENHRY, CDR2 SYGVKD. The CDR3 sequence is 13 residues long. The CDR3 DNA reads as TGTGCCATCAGTGAGTCCCAGCGAAACATTCAGTACTTC. Its protein is CAISESQRNIQYF.

This clone was recorded a few times. The CDR3 DNA follows: TGCGCCAGCAGCCCGGACAGGGGCTACGAGCAGTACTTC. This gives the protein CASSPDRGYEQYF. The genes are TRBV5-1 and TRBJ2-7, with 9 bases lining up with TRBD1. V was pared by 4 bases and J by 3 bases, with 2 bases of the junction left unmatched. The CDR3 totals 13 residues. Germline assignment: CDR1 SGHRS and CDR2 YFSETQ.

This clone was observed once. The rearrangement uses TRBV29-1 and TRBJ1-2, with a weak D call TRBD1 (6 bases). Deletions cut 2 bases from V and 0 bases from J, with 19 bases between. The CDR3 extends over 17 amino acids. Germline CDR1 SQVTM, CDR2 ANQGSEA. In nucleotides, the CDR3 is TGCAGCGTTGAAAGCCGGGACAAAAACACCCCTAACTATGGCTACACCTTC. This gives the protein CSVESRDKNTPNYGYTF. The full variable domain, rest sourced from reference TRBV29-1 and TRBJ1-2, is SAVISQKPSRDICQRGTSLTIQCQVDSQVTMMFWYRQQPGQSLTLIATANQGSEATYESGFVIDKFPISRPNLTFSTLTVSNMSPEDSSIYLCSVESRDKNTPNYGYTFGSGTRLTVV.

The CDR3 is CAWMQGANGYTF. The CDR3 DNA is TGTGCCTGGATGCAGGGGGCTAATGGCTACACCTTC. The chain uses TRBV30 and TRBJ1-2, with 8 bases lining up with TRBD1. The germline V gene encodes CDR1 GTSNPN and CDR2 SVGIG (reference sequence). The CDR3 covers 12 residues. With 4 bases clipped from V and 6 bases from J, the junction kept 4 bases outside the gene matches.

The genes are TRBV6-5 and TRBJ2-5; perhaps TRBD2 as D (5 bases). There are 15 residues in the CDR3. Germline V gene sequence: CDR1 MNHEY, CDR2 SVGAGI. V was clipped by 5 bases and J by 7 bases, with 20 bases between them. In DNA, the CDR3 is TGTGCCAGCAGTAATCGGAAAAGGGCCCGGGGGACCCAGTACTTC. Protein product: CASSNRKRARGTQYF.

J is TRBJ1-3 and V is TRBV4-1, with 7 nucleotides matching TRBD1. J was trimmed by 11 bases and V by 4 bases; bases with no gene match: 11. Germline V gene lookup returns CDR1 MGHRA and CDR2 YSYEKL. There are 14 residues in the CDR3. In DNA form, the CDR3 reads TGCGCCAGCAGCCGACCCGGGGCAGGGGGTCCCATATATTTT. It encodes CASSRPGAGGPIYF.

The rearrangement links TRBV5-1 to TRBJ1-1, with D unclear. The CDR3 consists of 14 residues. Germline values: CDR1 SGHRS, CDR2 YFSETQ. Trimming took 4 bases from V and 3 from J, leaving 13 bases between them. Here the CDR3 DNA reads TGCGCCAGCAGCATAAATACAGATTACACTGAAGCTTTCTTT. It specifies CASSINTDYTEAFF.

The chain employs TRBV28 and TRBJ1-5; 10 nucleotides align to TRBD1. Germline CDR1 is MDHEN and CDR2 is SYDVKM. This CDR3 has 16 residues. The V gene end was trimmed by 6 bases and the J gene end by 5 bases; junction bases not matched to a gene: 10. CDR3 sequence reads: CASRPPGTGVYQPQHF. Written as DNA, the CDR3 is TGTGCCAGCAGACCGCCCGGGACAGGGGTCTATCAGCCCCAGCATTTT.

V is TRBV7-8 and J is TRBJ2-3; D might be TRBD2 (5 bases). Germline CDR1 and CDR2: SGHVS and FQNEAQ. This CDR3 contains 16 residues. Trimming took off 1 base at V and 2 bases at J, with 13 bases between the two ends. The DNA for the CDR3 is TGTGCCAGCAGCTTAGGTCGGACTTCTTTCACAGATACGCAGTATTTT. The encoded protein is CASSLGRTSFTDTQYF.

The rearrangement uses TRBV9 and TRBJ2-1; 10 nucleotides agree with TRBD2. The CDR3 spans 16 residues. The ends lost 3 bases at V and 5 bases at J; junction bases unmatched: 8. Germline lookup yields CDR1 SGDLS and CDR2 YYNGEE. The DNA for the CDR3 is TGTGCCAGCAGCGGAGCGGGAGGGCCGTGGGACAATGAGCAGTTCTTC. This codes for CASSGAGGPWDNEQFF.

The V call is TRBV4-1, the J call TRBJ2-7; TRBD2 matches at 8 bases. Per the germline V gene, CDR1 is MGHRA and CDR2 is YSYEKL. V lost 0 bases and J lost 3; bases outside the gene matches: 4. The CDR3 covers 15 residues. Here the CDR3 reads CASSQEYSGSYEQYF. CDR3 coding DNA: TGCGCCAGCAGCCAAGAATACAGCGGGAGCTACGAGCAGTACTTC.

This sequence joins TRBV6-5 and TRBJ1-2, with unresolved D. The CDR3 extends over 13 amino acids. CDR1 is MNHEY and CDR2 is SVGAGI in the germline V gene. Trimming left V 6 bases short and J 4 bases short, with 12 bases between. The CDR3 DNA sequence: TGTGCCAGCAGCGGGAGGGAGGGCTATGGCTACACCTTC. Translation gives CASSGREGYGYTF.